Listed below are T cell receptor beta chains from one sample, sequenced in a study of blood T cells in healthy people across ages. TCRdb recomputed calls from the 5' RACE reads with MiXCR, one row per CDR3 protein. This sample carries some 1.5 million distinct CDR3 sequences, 28% of them seen once, and the ten largest clones take over 7%. Sequences were obtained from blood. The receptors were gathered from a woman aged 25 to 39 in good health. CDR3s include the opening cysteine and the closing phenylalanine or tryptophan. The order of the fields is D gene, J gene, clone size, V gene, CDR3 DNA, CDR3 protein. D genes are given only for firm matches. Some rows have no size entry. The others give once, few or many, or a class for an expanded clone.

TRBD1	TRBJ1-2	many	TRBV27	TGTGCCAGCAGCCGGGACAGGATATATGGCTACACCTTC	CASSRDRIYGYTF
-	TRBJ2-1	-	TRBV2	TGTGCCAGCAGGGCCCAACCGGGGTACAATGAGCAGTTCTTC	CASRAQPGYNEQFF
TRBD1	TRBJ1-2	-	TRBV12-5	TGTGCTAGTGGATCTGGACAGGGAACCCTTGGCTACACCTTC	CASGSGQGTLGYTF
-	TRBJ2-3	-	TRBV20-1	TGCAGTGCTAGAGCGCGGCACACAGATACGCAGTATTTT	CSARARHTDTQYF
-	TRBJ1-6	-	TRBV20-1	TGCAGTGCTAGAATAGGACAGTTCTTAGGGTCCCTCCACTTT	CSARIGQFLGSLHF
-	TRBJ2-1	-	TRBV6-2/TRBV6-3	TGTGCCAGCAGTGCCTCGGGTAGGAGGGCCCATGAGCAGTTCTTC	CASSASGRRAHEQFF
TRBD1	TRBJ2-1	few	TRBV28	TGTGCCAGCAGCCCGGACAGGGGGGATTCTAGTGGTGAGCAGTTCTTC	CASSPDRGDSSGEQFF
TRBD1	TRBJ2-3	-	TRBV18	TGTGCCAGCTCACTGATCGTCGGACAGGCTTCAGATACGCAGTATTTT	CASSLIVGQASDTQYF
-	TRBJ2-1	-	TRBV14	TGTGCCAGCAGCCAAGATAGGGGCAGATGGAATGAGCAGTTCTTC	CASSQDRGRWNEQFF
-	TRBJ2-5	-	TRBV18	TGTGCCAGCTCACCTCGTACGGGGGGCTCGGAGACCCAGTACTTC	CASSPRTGGSETQYF
TRBD1	TRBJ1-5	few	TRBV16	TGTGCCAGCAGCCCACTCTTCAGGGACAGGGGCAATCACCCCCAGCATTTT	CASSPLFRDRGNHPQHF
-	TRBJ1-5	-	TRBV2	TGTGCCAGCAGGGACAGTTTACAGCCCCAGCATTTT	CASRDSLQPQHF
-	TRBJ2-5	few	TRBV12-3/TRBV12-4	TGTGCCAGCAGTTACCAAGGGGGTCAAGAGACCCAGTACTTC	CASSYQGGQETQYF
-	TRBJ2-2	-	TRBV7-9	TGTGCCAGCAGCTTATACTACAGCGCCAACACCGGGGAGCTGTTTTTT	CASSLYYSANTGELFF
TRBD1	TRBJ2-2	-	TRBV29-1	TGCAGCGTGGGCCGGGACAGTTCGAACACCGGGGAGCTGTTTTTT	CSVGRDSSNTGELFF
TRBD1	TRBJ2-2	-	TRBV7-2	TGTGCCAGCAGCAGCTACAGGGGTGGCACCGGGGAGCTGTTTTTT	CASSSYRGGTGELFF
-	TRBJ2-7	few	TRBV7-2	TGTGCCAGCAGCTCCCGGGGTAGCGGAGGGTCCTACGAGCAGTACTTC	CASSSRGSGGSYEQYF
-	TRBJ1-2	-	TRBV10-3	TGTGCCATCAGTGAGACAGAGAACTATGGCTACACCTTC	CAISETENYGYTF
-	TRBJ2-7	-	TRBV5-1	TGCGCCAGCAGCTTGGGCGGTATCGGCGGGTGGTACGAGCAGTACTTC	CASSLGGIGGWYEQYF
-	TRBJ2-1	many	TRBV29-1	TGCAGCGTTGACAGGGTAACCAATGAGCAGTTCTTC	CSVDRVTNEQFF
TRBD2	TRBJ2-3	few	TRBV5-5	TGTGCCAGCAGCTTCGGAGCGGGGCGCCCAGATACGCAGTATTTT	CASSFGAGRPDTQYF
-	TRBJ1-5	few	TRBV20-1	TGCAGTGCCCCGCCCGGCGCAAACAATCAGCCCCAGCATTTT	CSAPPGANNQPQHF
TRBD2	TRBJ2-7	-	TRBV5-1	TGCGCCAGCAGCTTGGGGACTAGCGGGGCCCTCGAGCAGTACTTC	CASSLGTSGALEQYF
-	TRBJ1-5	few	TRBV7-9	TGTGCCAGCGCCTTTAGGGATCAGCCCCAGCATTTT	CASAFRDQPQHF
-	TRBJ2-2	few	TRBV20-1	TGCAGTGCTCGACCTACCAACGGGGAGCTGTTTTTT	CSARPTNGELFF